The T cell receptor (beta chain) described here comes from a study of control samples from healthy donors and cancer patients. Assay: immunoSEQ multiplex PCR; the TCRdb copy retains only in-frame clones and omits some. The sample includes tens of thousands of clones, 89% seen only once; the top ten take roughly 1.5%. The CDR3 has 16 residues. Germline values: CDR1 MNHEY, CDR2 SVGAGI. Deletions cut 2 bases from V and 0 bases from J, with 11 bases between. Specimen: PBMCs. V usage is TRBV6-5 and J usage is TRBJ2-1; D might be TRBD2 (6 bases). This receptor was identified in a man aged 40-49 years with colorectal cancer. The CDR3 DNA reads TGTGCCAGCAGTTACGCCTCAGCGGGCTCCTACAATGAGCAGTTCTTC. It specifies CASSYASAGSYNEQFF.